A single sample gave rise to the 17 T cell receptor beta chains below, sequenced in a study of blood T cell repertoires in COVID-19. This table comes from immunoSEQ multiplex PCR, and its TCRdb copy is limited to in-frame clones, with some not included. The sample includes some 100,000 clones, almost 85% of them seen just once. The sample consisted of peripheral blood. The source of these receptors is a man aged 50 or older with active or convalescent COVID-19.

CDR3 sequence reads: CASNPKGGAGNQPQHF. Here the CDR3 DNA reads TGTGCCAGTAACCCCAAAGGGGGCGCTGGCAATCAGCCCCAGCATTTT. V is TRBV19 and J is TRBJ1-5, with TRBD1 identical over 7 bases. The V gene end was trimmed by 7 bases and the J gene end by 2 bases; junction bases not matched to a gene: 11. The CDR3 covers 16 residues. Germline CDR1 is LNHDA and CDR2 is SQIVND (reference sequence).

The chain recombines TRBV18 with TRBJ2-1, with D perhaps matching TRBD1 (5 bases). The CDR3 consists of 16 residues. Germline V gene data show CDR1 as KGHSH and CDR2 as LQKENI. Trimming stripped 4 bases from V and 5 bases from J, with 18 bases between. CDR3 sequence (DNA): TGTGCCAGCTCACTTATACAGGACCCGAAGGACAATGAGCAGTTCTTC. It yields the protein CASSLIQDPKDNEQFF.

The V and J genes are TRBV5-1 and TRBJ1-5; perhaps TRBD1 as D (6 bases). The length of the CDR3 is 14 residues. Trimming stripped 4 bases from V and 3 bases from J, with 11 bases between. CDR1 and CDR2 from the germline V gene are SGHRS and YFSETQ. The CDR3 DNA reads TGCGCCAGCAGCCCCGGGACAAACAATCAGCCCCAGCATTTT. Its translation is CASSPGTNNQPQHF.

This clone was observed a single time. The chain is built from TRBV25-1 and TRBJ1-4; D is undetermined. With 1 base removed from V and 8 bases from J, the gap between germline ends came to 8 bases. Germline CDR1 reads MGHDK; CDR2 reads SYGVNS. The length of the CDR3 is 13 residues. The CDR3 protein is CASSEFLEEKLFF. Written as DNA, the CDR3 is TGTGCCAGCAGTGAATTCCTAGAGGAAAAACTGTTTTTT.

The chain joins TRBV3-1 (or the pseudogene TRBV3-2) to TRBJ1-4, with TRBD1 as a possible D gene (5 bases). Per germline, CDR1 LGHDT and CDR2 YNNKEL (reference sequence). The CDR3 extends over 15 amino acids. Trimming took 0 bases from V and 7 from J, leaving 12 bases between them. CDR3 sequence reads: CASSQEGVNAEKLFF. DNA of the CDR3: TGTGCCAGCAGCCAAGAAGGGGTAAACGCTGAAAAACTGTTTTTT.

The rearrangement links TRBV18 to TRBJ2-6, with a possible D match to TRBD1 (7 bases). CDR1 and CDR2 (germline): KGHSH, LQKENI. This CDR3 has 18 amino acids. Trimming took off 6 bases at V and 1 base at J, with 19 bases between the two ends. CDR3 in amino acids: CASSPIRQGGSGANVLTF. As DNA, the CDR3 is TGTGCCAGCTCTCCCATTCGTCAGGGGGGTTCTGGGGCCAACGTCCTGACTTTC.

V usage is TRBV7-9 and J usage is TRBJ1-1, with D maybe TRBD1 (5 bases). CDR3 size: 14 residues. The germline V gene has CDR1 SEHNR and CDR2 FQNEAQ (reference sequence). The V and J ends lost 1 base and 4 bases respectively, with 10 bases between them. The CDR3 DNA follows: TGTGCCAGCAGCTTAGGAAGGGGAGGCACTGAAGCTTTCTTT. This codes for CASSLGRGGTEAFF.

This sequence joins TRBV9 and TRBJ2-7, with 9 bases lining up with TRBD1. CDR1 is SGDLS and CDR2 is YYNGEE in the germline V gene. J lost 0 bases, V lost 8 bases, and 6 bases had no gene match. This CDR3 spans 14 amino acids. CDR3: CASSRDRDSYEQYF. The CDR3 coding sequence is TGTGCCAGTTCCCGGGACAGGGACTCCTACGAGCAGTACTTC.

V gene TRBV6-1 combines with J gene TRBJ1-5; tentative D call: TRBD1 (6 bases). The CDR3 covers 15 residues. Germline CDR1 is MNHNS and CDR2 is SASEGT. Trimming removed 2 bases at V and 8 bases at J, with 16 bases between. The CDR3, as DNA: TGTGCCAGCAGTGAATTCGGACAGCATCTGGAGCCCCAGCATTTT. Protein: CASSEFGQHLEPQHF.

This clone showed up just once. The genes are TRBV28 and TRBJ1-1; 9 positions match TRBD1. Germline V gene lookup returns CDR1 MDHEN and CDR2 SYDVKM. The CDR3 loop spans 18 amino acids. The V segment lost 2 bases and the J segment 0 bases; nucleotides outside the gene matches: 10. CDR3 in amino acids: CASSLVGTGGWMNTEAFF. The CDR3 region has the DNA TGTGCCAGCAGTTTAGTCGGAACAGGGGGCTGGATGAACACTGAAGCTTTCTTT. The complete variable domain, with remaining parts taken from reference TRBV28 and TRBJ1-1, reads DVKVTQSSRYLVKRTGEKVFLECVQDMDHENMFWYRQDPGLGLRLIYFSYDVKMKEKGDIPEGYSVSREKKERFSLILESASTNQTSMYLCASSLVGTGGWMNTEAFFGQGTRLTVV.

The chain carries TRBV5-5 and TRBJ1-6, with 7 bases lining up with TRBD1. The CDR3 consists of 16 residues. In germline, CDR1 is SGHKS, CDR2 YYEKEE (reference sequence). With 1 base clipped from V and 8 bases from J, the junction kept 9 bases outside the gene matches. The DNA for the CDR3 is TGTGCCAGCAGCTTGTCCCTAGACAGGGTGGATTCACCCCTCCACTTT. Translation: CASSLSLDRVDSPLHF. The full variable domain, rest sourced from reference TRBV5-5 and TRBJ1-6, is DAGVTQSPTHLIKTRGQQVTLRCSPISGHKSVSWYQQVLGQGPQFIFQYYEKEERGRGNFPDRFSARQFPNYSSELNVNALLLGDSALYLCASSLSLDRVDSPLHFGNGTRLTVT.

The chain has TRBV28 and TRBJ1-6; tentative D call: TRBD1 (5 bases). Germline CDR1 MDHEN, CDR2 SYDVKM. The CDR3 consists of 14 residues. The germline V and J ends were trimmed by 3 bases and 9 bases, with 12 bases remaining between them. The DNA for the CDR3 is TGTGCCAGCAGTTTGGGGGGGGATTTTTCACCCCTCCACTTT. It is translated as CASSLGGDFSPLHF.

The genes are TRBV6-1 and TRBJ2-5; possibly TRBD2 for D (7 bases). The CDR3 is 15 residues long. V was trimmed by 6 bases and J by 2 bases, leaving 16 bases between them. Germline V CDR1 and CDR2: MNHNS, SASEGT. The CDR3 nucleotides read TGTGCCAGCAGCAGGGGCGGGGGTCGGCAAGAGACCCAGTACTTC. Its translation: CASSRGGGRQETQYF.

This clone was detected only once. The chain links TRBV30 to TRBJ2-5; 7 nucleotides line up with TRBD2. CDR3 length: 15 residues. Germline loops: CDR1 GTSNPN, CDR2 SVGIG (reference sequence). The ends lost 4 bases at V and 5 bases at J; junction bases unmatched: 13. CDR3 in DNA: TGTGCCTGGACCCCGGGGAGCGGGGATCGCGAGACCCAGTACTTC. This encodes CAWTPGSGDRETQYF.

This sequence joins TRBV3-1 (or the pseudogene TRBV3-2) and TRBJ1-6, with TRBD1 as a possible D gene (5 bases). Trimming left V 7 bases short and J 4 bases short, with 8 bases between. The CDR3 loop spans 13 amino acids. The germline gives CDR1 LGHDT, CDR2 YNNKEL (reference sequence). Here the CDR3 DNA reads TGTGCCAGCAACACAGGATATAATTCACCCCTCCACTTT. It codes for CASNTGYNSPLHF.

V gene TRBV20-1 combines with J gene TRBJ2-5; maybe TRBD2 (7 bases). V lost 4 bases and J 7 bases, leaving 10 bases between the germline ends. This CDR3 has 11 amino acids. CDR1 DFQATT and CDR2 SNEGSKA come from the germline V gene (reference sequence). The CDR3, as DNA: TGCAGTGCTAAGGGGGGGGTGACCCAGTACTTC. Translating it yields CSAKGGVTQYF.

The chain joins TRBV5-1 to TRBJ2-5; 10 bases map to TRBD1. From germline, CDR1 is SGHRS and CDR2 YFSETQ. The CDR3 contains 13 residues. J gave up 4 bases and V 5 bases, and 2 bases lay outside the gene matches. DNA for the CDR3: TGCGCCAGCAGGACAGGGGGCCCAGAGACCCAGTACTTC. This encodes CASRTGGPETQYF. Drawing the rest from reference TRBV5-1 and TRBJ2-5, the complete variable domain is KAGVTQTPRYLIKTRGQQVTLSCSPISGHRSVSWYQQTPGQGLQFLFEYFSETQRNKGNFPGRFSGRQFSNSRSEMNVSTLELGDSALYLCASRTGGPETQYFGPGTRLLVL.